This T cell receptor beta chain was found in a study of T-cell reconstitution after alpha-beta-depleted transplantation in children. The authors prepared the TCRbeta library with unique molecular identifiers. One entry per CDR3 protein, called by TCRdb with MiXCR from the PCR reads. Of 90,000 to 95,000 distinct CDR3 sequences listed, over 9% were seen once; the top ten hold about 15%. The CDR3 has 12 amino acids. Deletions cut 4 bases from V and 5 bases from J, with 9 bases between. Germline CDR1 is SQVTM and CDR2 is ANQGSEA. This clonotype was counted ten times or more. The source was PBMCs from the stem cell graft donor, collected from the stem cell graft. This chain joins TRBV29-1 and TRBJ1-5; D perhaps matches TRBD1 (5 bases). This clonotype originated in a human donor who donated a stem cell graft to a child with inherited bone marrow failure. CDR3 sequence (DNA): TGCAGCGTTGGGGGGTTTGATCAGCCCCAGCATTTT. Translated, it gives CSVGGFDQPQHF.